Listed here are 30 T cell receptor beta chains from one sample, sequenced in a study of T cells in narcolepsy. Clones were sequenced by immunoSEQ multiplex PCR, and TCRdb holds only the in-frame ones, with some missing. Of roughly 34,000 clones listed, roughly four fifths were seen once; the top ten hold roughly 1.2%. Sequencing input: CD45RA- memory CD4+ T cells from PBMCs. The receptors come from a human donor with narcolepsy.

The V and J genes are TRBV5-1 and TRBJ2-7; 10 nucleotides align to TRBD1. CDR3 length: 15 amino acids. The germline CDR1 and CDR2 sequences are SGHRS and YFSETQ. Trimming cost V 2 bases and J 3 bases; bases outside gene matches: 5. The CDR3 here is CASSFRDRGFYEQYV. CDR3 nucleotide sequence: TGCGCCAGCAGCTTCCGGGACAGGGGATTCTACGAGCAGTACGTC.

The V and J genes are TRBV5-6 and TRBJ2-3; weak D call: TRBD1 (5 bases). The germline CDR1 and CDR2 sequences are SGHDT and YYEEEE. V lost 2 bases and J lost 0, with 13 bases in between. The CDR3 is made up of 16 amino acids. CDR3 region: CASSFSARASTDTQYF. The CDR3 DNA reads as TGTGCCAGCAGCTTTTCGGCCAGGGCAAGCACAGATACGCAGTATTTT.

The chain joins TRBV21-1 to TRBJ2-7; the D call TRBD1 from the table was never checked on the DNA. TRBV21-1 is described as a pseudogene. The CDR3 loop spans 20 amino acids. The CDR3 protein is CASSKGIGGTGDVSSYEQYV. The DNA of the CDR3 is TGTGCCAGCAGCAAAGGGATCGGTGGGACAGGAGACGTCAGCTCCTACGAGCAGTACGTC.

As DNA, the CDR3 is TGTGCCAGCAGGCCGGGGGCCGGGGGGAATGAGCAGTTCTTC. Translated, it gives CASRPGAGGNEQFF. The rearrangement joins TRBV7-6 to TRBJ2-1; weak D call: TRBD2 (7 bases). Per the germline V gene, CDR1 is SGHVS and CDR2 is FNYEAQ. This CDR3 contains 14 residues. Trimming removed 6 bases from V and 7 bases from J, with 16 bases in between. The full variable domain, rest sourced from reference TRBV7-6 and TRBJ2-1, is GAGVSQSPRYKVTKRGQDVALRCDPISGHVSLYWYRQALGQGPEFLTYFNYEAQQDKSGLPNDRFSAERPEGSISTLTIQRTEQRDSAMYRCASRPGAGGNEQFFGPGTRLTVL.

The V call is TRBV19, the J call TRBJ2-3, with D maybe TRBD1 (5 bases). The CDR3 extends over 15 amino acids. Germline CDR1 and CDR2: LNHDA and SQIVND (reference sequence). Trimming shortened V by 5 bases and J by 3 bases, and 15 bases separated the two germline ends. The CDR3 region is CASSSQADRTDTQYF. The CDR3 DNA follows: TGTGCCAGTAGTTCACAGGCAGATCGAACAGATACGCAGTATTTT.

The chain uses TRBV13 and TRBJ1-4; D uncertain. Germline lookup yields CDR1 PRHDT and CDR2 FYEKMQ (reference sequence). Between the trimmed V and J ends, which lost 6 bases and 5 bases, there was a span of 13 bases. The CDR3 extends over 14 amino acids. The CDR3 DNA reads TGTGCCAGCAGGTCCACCCCGTCGAATGAAAAACTGTTTTTT. It yields the protein CASRSTPSNEKLFF.

The chain links TRBV15 to TRBJ2-7; D could derive from TRBD1 or TRBD2 (5 bases each). CDR3 length equals 13 residues. The germline gives CDR1 LNHNV, CDR2 YYDKDF (reference sequence). The V and J ends lost 6 bases and 2 bases respectively, with 11 bases between them. In DNA form, the CDR3 reads TGTGCCACCAGACGGGACGGCACCTACGAGCAGTACTTC. As protein: CATRRDGTYEQYF.

The rearrangement links TRBV7-2 to TRBJ2-5; D remains ambiguous. The CDR3 totals 12 residues. Germline CDR1 is SGHTA and CDR2 is FQGNSA. V shed 3 bases and J shed 5 bases, with 7 bases lying between them. The CDR3 loop reads CASSLVRETQYF. CDR3 DNA: TGTGCCAGCAGCTTGGTGCGGGAGACCCAGTACTTC.

The rearrangement joins TRBV7-9 to TRBJ2-6; possible D gene TRBD1, 6 bases. The CDR3 runs to 16 residues. Per the germline V gene, CDR1 is SEHNR and CDR2 is FQNEAQ (reference sequence). V was trimmed by 3 bases and J by 4 bases, leaving 13 bases between them. The CDR3 nucleotides are TGTGCCAGCAGCTTTACAAACAGGGCGGGGGCCAACGTCCTGACTTTC. Residues: CASSFTNRAGANVLTF.

This chain links TRBV28 with TRBJ2-1; 8 bases are shared with TRBD1. CDR3 length: 12 residues. From germline, CDR1 is MDHEN and CDR2 SYDVKM. V lost 3 bases, J lost 13 bases, and 5 bases stayed unmatched. CDR3 amino acids: CASSLPGQAQFF. The CDR3 bases are TGTGCCAGCAGTTTGCCGGGACAGGCTCAGTTCTTC. Combining the CDR3 with reference TRBV28 and TRBJ2-1 gives the whole variable domain DVKVTQSSRYLVKRTGEKVFLECVQDMDHENMFWYRQDPGLGLRLIYFSYDVKMKEKGDIPEGYSVSREKKERFSLILESASTNQTSMYLCASSLPGQAQFFGPGTRLTVL.

Concerning this clone itself: Other nucleotide sequences from this sample produce the same CDR3. The chain is built from TRBV9 and TRBJ2-2, with 9 bases matching TRBD2. In germline, CDR1 is SGDLS, CDR2 YYNGEE. This CDR3 is 15 amino acids long. The J segment lost 5 bases and the V segment lost 2 bases, leaving 4 bases of the junction unmatched. This CDR3 reads CASSVSSGGTGELFF. In DNA form, the CDR3 reads TGTGCCAGCAGCGTGAGTAGCGGGGGAACCGGGGAGCTGTTTTTT.

V gene TRBV9 combines with J gene TRBJ1-3, with D unresolved. The V gene lost 1 base and the J gene lost 0 bases, with 11 bases spanning the gap. The V gene's germline CDR1 is SGDLS and CDR2 YYNGEE. CDR3 length: 16 amino acids. The CDR3 DNA follows: TGTGCCAGCAGCGTAAACAGCGCAAACTCTGGAAACACCATATATTTT. This translates into CASSVNSANSGNTIYF. Based on the CDR3 plus reference TRBV9 and TRBJ1-3, the full variable domain is DSGVTQTPKHLITATGQRVTLRCSPRSGDLSVYWYQQSLDQGLQFLIQYYNGEERAKGNILERFSAQQFPDLHSELNLSSLELGDSALYFCASSVNSANSGNTIYFGEGSWLTVV.

Concerning this clone: Other DNA sequences in this sample translate to the same CDR3. The chain couples TRBV6-6 to TRBJ1-5; 9 bases agree with TRBD1. The CDR3 is 16 amino acids. Germline V CDR1 and CDR2: MNHNY, SVGAGI (reference sequence). J gave up 1 base and V 8 bases, and 9 bases lay outside the gene matches. The CDR3 nucleotides are TGTGCCAGCTCGTCTGGACAGGGGATGAGCAATCAGCCCCAGCATTTT. It codes for CASSSGQGMSNQPQHF.

The rearrangement links TRBV6-5 to TRBJ1-6, with 11 bases matching TRBD1. The CDR3 covers 15 residues. J gave up 9 bases and V 2 bases, and 3 bases lay outside the gene matches. CDR1 is MNHEY, CDR2 SVGAGI, per germline. The CDR3 is CASSYGGTGGSPLHF. CDR3 DNA sequence: TGTGCCAGCAGTTACGGAGGGACAGGGGGTTCACCCCTCCACTTT.

The chain uses TRBV7-3 and TRBJ1-1; 7 positions match TRBD1. The CDR3 totals 13 residues. Germline V gene lookup returns CDR1 SGHTA and CDR2 FQGTGA. V was pared by 5 bases and J by 3 bases, with 3 bases of the junction left unmatched. The CDR3, as DNA: TGTGCCAGCAGCCTTGACAGGGACACTGAAGCTTTCTTT. This codes for CASSLDRDTEAFF.

This clone was detected only a few times. The chain has TRBV6-6 and TRBJ1-4; no clear D gene. The J call may be mistaken, given a closer DNA end match to TRBJ2-2. Germline V gene data show CDR1 as MNHNY and CDR2 as SVGAGI (reference sequence). The CDR3 is 11 residues long. The CDR3 reads CASSLSQELFF. The CDR3 DNA follows: TGTGCCAGCAGCCTATCTCAGGAGCTGTTTTTT.

This clone has only one observation. The genes are TRBV14 and TRBJ2-2; 7 bases are shared with TRBD1. Germline CDR1 is SGHDN and CDR2 is FVKESK. Trimming cost V 7 bases and J 6 bases; bases outside gene matches: 14. CDR3 length: 16 amino acids. The DNA of the CDR3 is TGTGCCAGCAAACCGGGACAGACAACAATGGCCGGGGAGCTGTTTTTT. This codes for CASKPGQTTMAGELFF.

The chain is built from TRBV6-5 and TRBJ1-2; D is unclear. The V end lost 2 bases, the J end lost 8 bases, and 12 bases lay between the germline ends. CDR3 length: 13 residues. CDR1 and CDR2 from the germline V gene are MNHEY and SVGAGI. This CDR3 reads CASSYLGGSGYTF. The DNA of the CDR3 is TGTGCCAGCAGTTACCTGGGAGGGTCGGGCTACACCTTC.

The chain recombines TRBV7-9 with TRBJ1-6; D is uncertain. This CDR3 comprises 13 residues. V lost 6 bases and J lost 9, with 12 bases in between. In germline, CDR1 is SEHNR, CDR2 FQNEAQ (reference sequence). CDR3 sequence (DNA): TGTGCCAGCAGGTCAGGTTACGGTTCACCCCTCCACTTT. Translated: CASRSGYGSPLHF.

This clone came up a few times. The gene calls are TRBV6-1 and TRBJ1-3; TRBD1 might be the D (5 bases). CDR1 and CDR2 (germline): MNHNS, SASEGT. The V end was cut by 8 bases, the J end by 0 bases, with 14 bases between. This CDR3 comprises 15 residues. The CDR3 DNA sequence: TGTGCCAGCGGGGGAAGGAGGGACTCTGGAAACACCATATATTTT. Translating gives CASGGRRDSGNTIYF.

The chain combines TRBV7-2 with TRBJ2-1; D perhaps matches TRBD2 (6 bases). There are 19 residues in the CDR3. Germline CDR1 reads SGHTA; CDR2 reads FQGNSA. V was clipped by 1 base and J by 1 base, with 20 bases between them. The CDR3 nucleotides are TGTGCCAGCAGCTTAGTGACTAGTGGGCCGGTACGGTCCTACAATGAGCAGTTCTTC. This gives the protein CASSLVTSGPVRSYNEQFF.

The genes are TRBV5-1 and TRBJ2-7; 7 nucleotides agree with TRBD1. This CDR3 comprises 15 residues. The V gene's germline CDR1 is SGHRS and CDR2 YFSETQ. J lost 2 bases, V lost 6 bases, and 11 bases had no gene match. The CDR3 coding sequence is TGCGCCAGCAACACAAGACAGGGACCACCCTACGAGCAGTACTTC. Translating it yields CASNTRQGPPYEQYF.

The chain couples TRBV11-2 to TRBJ1-1, with a weak D call TRBD1 (5 bases). This CDR3 comprises 13 residues. V shed 2 bases and J shed 10 bases, with 14 bases lying between them. The germline CDR1 and CDR2 sequences are SGHAT and FQNNGV. This CDR3 is CASSLNRVQGAFF. CDR3 sequence (DNA): TGTGCCAGCAGCTTAAATAGGGTCCAGGGAGCTTTCTTT.

This clone was observed a few times. CDR3 in DNA: TGTGCCAGCAGCTTAGTGGGTAACCAAGAGACCCAGTACTTC. As protein: CASSLVGNQETQYF. The rearrangement uses TRBV11-2 and TRBJ2-5; D is ambiguous. With 1 base removed from V and 0 bases from J, the gap between germline ends came to 6 bases. In germline, CDR1 is SGHAT, CDR2 FQNNGV. This CDR3 has 14 residues. Full variable domain (missing parts from reference TRBV11-2 and TRBJ2-5): EAGVAQSPRYKIIEKRQSVAFWCNPISGHATLYWYQQILGQGPKLLIQFQNNGVVDDSQLPKDRFSAERLKGVDSTLKIQPAKLEDSAVYLCASSLVGNQETQYFGPGTRLLVL.

This clone was observed a few times. V and J are TRBV19 and TRBJ2-1; D is unresolved. The germline gives CDR1 LNHDA, CDR2 SQIVND (reference sequence). The CDR3 covers 14 residues. Trimming removed 5 bases from V and 6 bases from J, with 14 bases in between. Here the CDR3 reads CASSPGEAVNEQFF. CDR3 DNA: TGTGCCAGTAGTCCAGGAGAGGCTGTCAATGAGCAGTTCTTC.

Turning to this clone: A read error is likely, as this CDR3 ends without the conserved phenylalanine or tryptophan. This chain uses TRBV7-9 with TRBJ1-6; 8 bases match TRBD1. CDR3 length: 15 residues. Germline CDR1 reads SEHNR; CDR2 reads FQNEAQ (reference sequence). V lost 5 bases to trimming and J lost 6 bases; unmatched junction nucleotides: 6. DNA for the CDR3: TGTGCCAGCAGCCAGAATACAGGGGGTAATTCACCCCTCCACCTT. Residues: CASSQNTGGNSPLHL.

The V call is TRBV6-5, the J call TRBJ2-5; D assignment may be TRBD1 or TRBD2 (5 bases each). The germline gives CDR1 MNHEY, CDR2 SVGAGI. V lost 6 bases and J 1 base, leaving 15 bases between the germline ends. This CDR3 region has 15 residues. The CDR3 loop reads CASSPRRGGQETQYF. CDR3 DNA sequence: TGTGCCAGCAGCCCCCGGCGTGGGGGCCAAGAGACCCAGTACTTC.

The genes are TRBV30 and TRBJ1-5; D call uncertain. The CDR3 is 12 residues long. Trimming left V 7 bases short and J 6 bases short, with 13 bases between. Germline CDR1 GTSNPN, CDR2 SVGIG (reference sequence). The CDR3 nucleotides read TGTGCCTCTAAAGGAGTGTTTCAGCCCCAGCATTTT. Its translation is CASKGVFQPQHF.

This clone appeared once. The chain joins TRBV19 to TRBJ1-5, with 8 bases that match TRBD1. Losses at the gene ends were 6 bases for V and 2 bases for J; bases not matched to a gene: 15. CDR1 is LNHDA and CDR2 is SQIVND in the germline V gene (reference sequence). The CDR3 is 18 amino acids. The DNA of the CDR3 is TGTGCCAGTAGGGGATTTGGACAGGGAAGCAGGGGCAATCAGCCCCAGCATTTT. This codes for CASRGFGQGSRGNQPQHF.

This chain uses TRBV5-1 with TRBJ2-6; D perhaps matches TRBD2 (5 bases). V was cut by 6 bases and J by 2 bases, with 15 bases left in between. CDR1 is SGHRS and CDR2 is YFSETQ in the germline V gene. The CDR3 has 16 residues. The CDR3 protein is CASIMDPGTGANVLTF. The CDR3 nucleotides read TGCGCCAGCATCATGGACCCCGGGACTGGGGCCAACGTCCTGACTTTC.